A single sample is the source of the 21 T cell receptor beta chains below, sequenced in a study of shared clonotypes between healthy human individuals. Clones were read by immunoSEQ multiplex PCR, and TCRdb kept only the in-frame ones, dropping some. The sample gives roughly 2,500,000 clones, roughly 93% of which show up once; about 0.39% is in the top ten. The sample taken for sequencing was naive CD4+ T cells from PBMCs. Subset indicated: CD45RA+ positively selected. All receptors derive from a man between 18 and 35 years old in good health. Some clones in this sample may be carry-over from other donors' samples.

V and J are TRBV11-3 and TRBJ2-7; D is unclear. Germline assignment: CDR1 SGHNT and CDR2 YENEEA. The CDR3 is made up of 13 amino acids. Deletions cut 1 base from V and 3 bases from J, with 7 bases between. The CDR3: CASSLGEVYEQYF. The CDR3 DNA is TGTGCCAGCAGCTTAGGAGAAGTCTACGAGCAGTACTTC.

As for this clone: Additional DNA sequences in this sample encode the identical CDR3. The chain combines TRBV7-2 with TRBJ2-7, with TRBD2 matching 10 bases. The junction had 4 bases not matched to a gene; V was cut back by 5 bases and J by 0 bases. The CDR3 consists of 15 residues. Germline CDR1 reads SGHTA; CDR2 reads FQGNSA. The CDR3: CASSLRTSGSYEQYF. As DNA, the CDR3 is TGTGCCAGCAGCCTTAGGACTAGCGGCTCCTACGAGCAGTACTTC. The full variable domain, completed using reference TRBV7-2 and TRBJ2-7, is GAGVSQSPSNKVTEKGKDVELRCDPISGHTALYWYRQSLGQGLEFLIYFQGNSAPDKSGLPSDRFSAERTGGSVSTLTIQRTQQEDSAVYLCASSLRTSGSYEQYFGPGTRLTVT.

The gene calls are TRBV7-2 and TRBJ2-7; D might be TRBD1 or TRBD2, each matching 6 bases. Germline V lookup: CDR1 SGHTA, CDR2 FQGNSA. The length of the CDR3 is 15 residues. V dropped 5 bases and J dropped 3 bases, with 17 bases sitting between them. The CDR3 protein is CASSHSSGGSYEQYF. CDR3 coding DNA: TGTGCCAGCAGCCATAGTTCCGGGGGCAGCTACGAGCAGTACTTC.

The chain is built from TRBV4-1 and TRBJ1-1; TRBD1 is a possible D gene (5 bases). This CDR3 has 16 amino acids. V was cut by 0 bases and J by 0 bases, with 11 bases left in between. Looked up from germline, CDR1 is MGHRA and CDR2 is YSYEKL. The CDR3 nucleotides read TGCGCCAGCAGCCAAGAGACAAGGGGCATGAACACTGAAGCTTTCTTT. Encoded protein: CASSQETRGMNTEAFF.

The chain carries TRBV30 and TRBJ2-5; 9 nucleotides align to TRBD2. Germline trimming cut 3 bases from V and 3 bases from J; bases unmatched to any gene: 8. The CDR3 length is 15 residues. Germline loops: CDR1 GTSNPN, CDR2 SVGIG (reference sequence). The CDR3 nucleotides read TGTGCCTGGAGAGCCGGGACTAGCCTTGAAGAGACCCAGTACTTC. This translates into CAWRAGTSLEETQYF. The complete variable domain, with remaining parts taken from reference TRBV30 and TRBJ2-5, reads SQTIHQWPATLVQPVGSPLSLECTVEGTSNPNLYWYRQAAGRGLQLLFYSVGIGQISSEVPQNLSASRPQDRQFILSSKKLLLSDSGFYLCAWRAGTSLEETQYFGPGTRLLVL.

The rearrangement joins TRBV15 to TRBJ1-5, with a possible D match to TRBD1 (6 bases). The CDR3 consists of 15 residues. V shed 1 base and J shed 7 bases, with 14 bases lying between them. Germline lookup yields CDR1 LNHNV and CDR2 YYDKDF (reference sequence). The CDR3, as DNA: TGTGCCACCAGCAGAGGCCGGGACATCAGGCAGCCCCAGCATTTT. Translating gives CATSRGRDIRQPQHF.

The chain couples TRBV5-1 to TRBJ1-1; D perhaps matches TRBD1 (6 bases). V was trimmed by 2 bases and J by 3 bases, leaving 14 bases between them. Per the germline V gene, CDR1 is SGHRS and CDR2 is YFSETQ. This CDR3 contains 15 residues. This CDR3 is CASSLTGLTDTEAFF. CDR3 sequence (DNA): TGCGCCAGCAGCTTAACAGGGTTGACGGACACTGAAGCTTTCTTT.

The V and J genes are TRBV30 and TRBJ2-3; TRBD1 agrees at 7 bases. Germline-derived CDR1 and CDR2 are GTSNPN and SVGIG (reference sequence). V lost 3 bases and J lost 5; bases outside the gene matches: 5. The CDR3 has 13 residues. The CDR3 DNA reads as TGTGCCTGGAGCGGACAGGAGGAAGATACGCAGTATTTT. Residues: CAWSGQEEDTQYF. The full variable domain, in which reference TRBV30 and TRBJ2-3 provide the parts outside the CDR3, is SQTIHQWPATLVQPVGSPLSLECTVEGTSNPNLYWYRQAAGRGLQLLFYSVGIGQISSEVPQNLSASRPQDRQFILSSKKLLLSDSGFYLCAWSGQEEDTQYFGPGTRLTVL.

The chain couples TRBV7-6 to TRBJ1-2; D ambiguous. The CDR3 has 13 amino acids. V dropped 5 bases and J dropped 5 bases, with 12 bases sitting between them. Per germline, CDR1 SGHVS and CDR2 FNYEAQ. CDR3 DNA sequence: TGTGCCAGCAGCCCGGACCGAGGGTATGGCTACACCTTC. Amino acid sequence: CASSPDRGYGYTF. Supplemented by reference TRBV7-6 and TRBJ1-2, the full variable domain reads GAGVSQSPRYKVTKRGQDVALRCDPISGHVSLYWYRQALGQGPEFLTYFNYEAQQDKSGLPNDRFSAERPEGSISTLTIQRTEQRDSAMYRCASSPDRGYGYTFGSGTRLTVV.

About this clone itself: Distinct nucleotide sequences in the sample also encode this CDR3. The chain combines TRBV7-2 with TRBJ2-1; 9 bases map to TRBD2. CDR3 length: 15 residues. Germline V lookup: CDR1 SGHTA, CDR2 FQGNSA. V shed 2 bases, J shed 2 bases, and the junction held 1 base outside the gene matches. CDR3 in DNA: TGTGCCAGCAGCTTAATAGCGGGAGCCTACAATGAGCAGTTCTTC. This sequence encodes CASSLIAGAYNEQFF. Full variable domain (remainder filled in from reference TRBV7-2 and TRBJ2-1): GAGVSQSPSNKVTEKGKDVELRCDPISGHTALYWYRQSLGQGLEFLIYFQGNSAPDKSGLPSDRFSAERTGGSVSTLTIQRTQQEDSAVYLCASSLIAGAYNEQFFGPGTRLTVL.

The CDR3 DNA reads as TGCGCCAGCAGCCAAGATTATAGGGGAGGAAGCAATCAGCCCCAGCATTTT. Amino acid sequence: CASSQDYRGGSNQPQHF. The V call is TRBV4-1, the J call TRBJ1-5, with D possibly matching TRBD1 (5 bases). The V end was cut by 0 bases, the J end by 1 base, with 13 bases between. CDR1 is MGHRA and CDR2 is YSYEKL in the germline V gene. CDR3 length: 17 residues.

V and J are TRBV14 and TRBJ2-1; TRBD2 agrees at 14 bases. The V segment lost 4 bases and the J segment 8 bases; nucleotides outside the gene matches: 7. The CDR3 sequence is 16 residues long. CDR1 is SGHDN and CDR2 is FVKESK in the germline V gene. The CDR3 nucleotides read TGTGCCAGCAGCCCGGGGACTAGCGGGAGTTTGGATGAGCAGTTCTTC. Its translation is CASSPGTSGSLDEQFF.

This CDR3 reads CASSLVSVGMNTEAFF. The CDR3 coding sequence is TGCGCCAGCAGCTTGGTTTCTGTGGGCATGAACACTGAAGCTTTCTTT. The J gene is TRBJ1-1, the V gene TRBV5-1; D is unclear. Between the trimmed V and J ends, which lost 0 bases and 0 bases, there was a span of 12 bases. The CDR3 is 16 amino acids. Looked up from germline, CDR1 is SGHRS and CDR2 is YFSETQ.

The chain links TRBV4-1 to TRBJ1-5; D unresolved. CDR3 length: 15 amino acids. V lost 4 bases and J lost 2, with 12 bases in between. The germline V gene encodes CDR1 MGHRA and CDR2 YSYEKL. The CDR3 region is CASSPTLTRNQPQHF. CDR3 nucleotide sequence: TGCGCCAGCAGCCCCACCCTTACGCGCAATCAGCCCCAGCATTTT.

V and J are TRBV7-3 and TRBJ2-2; unclear D gene. Trimming removed 2 bases at V and 0 bases at J, with 7 bases between. Per the germline V gene, CDR1 is SGHTA and CDR2 is FQGTGA. The CDR3 has 15 amino acids. CDR3 region: CASSLVAANTGELFF. The DNA of the CDR3 is TGTGCCAGCAGCTTAGTTGCAGCGAACACCGGGGAGCTGTTTTTT.

This chain connects TRBV2 to TRBJ2-7, with TRBD1 as a possible D gene (5 bases). The CDR3 sequence is 14 residues long. Trimming removed 4 bases from V and 2 bases from J, with 12 bases in between. Per germline, CDR1 SNHLY and CDR2 FYNNEI. CDR3 region: CASSGKTAPYEQYF. In DNA, the CDR3 is TGTGCCAGCAGTGGTAAGACAGCACCCTACGAGCAGTACTTC.

V is TRBV5-6 and J is TRBJ2-7; D is unclear. CDR3 size: 15 residues. V lost 0 bases, J lost 2 bases, and 12 bases lay in between. Germline V gene lookup returns CDR1 SGHDT and CDR2 YYEEEE. The CDR3 sequence is CASSLDYRTPYEQYF. In nucleotides, the CDR3 is TGTGCCAGCAGCTTGGATTACAGAACCCCCTACGAGCAGTACTTC.

The chain uses TRBV11-2 and TRBJ2-7, with 7 bases matching TRBD2. Trimming cost V 3 bases and J 0 bases; bases outside gene matches: 8. Germline assignment: CDR1 SGHAT and CDR2 FQNNGV. The CDR3 has 16 residues. The CDR3 protein is CASSFLAGVLSYEQYF. The CDR3 coding sequence is TGTGCCAGCAGCTTTTTGGCGGGAGTACTCTCCTACGAGCAGTACTTC.

CDR3 coding DNA: TGTGCCAGCAGCCCTGGTGGGGGACTCGGGATGGATACGCAGTATTTT. It specifies CASSPGGGLGMDTQYF. This rearrangement joins TRBV5-6 to TRBJ2-3, with D maybe TRBD2 (6 bases). Germline-derived CDR1 and CDR2 are SGHDT and YYEEEE. V lost 4 bases, J lost 6 bases, and 21 bases lay in between. The CDR3 spans 16 residues. Complete variable domain (other parts from reference TRBV5-6 and TRBJ2-3): DAGVTQSPTHLIKTRGQQVTLRCSPKSGHDTVSWYQQALGQGPQFIFQYYEEEERQRGNFPDRFSGHQFPNYSSELNVNALLLGDSALYLCASSPGGGLGMDTQYFGPGTRLTVL.

The chain couples TRBV7-3 to TRBJ2-2; 9 nucleotides match TRBD2. Per the germline V gene, CDR1 is SGHTA and CDR2 is FQGTGA. Unmatched junction bases numbered 2, after V lost 3 bases and J lost 6 bases. This CDR3 is 14 amino acids long. DNA for the CDR3: TGTGCCAGCAGCTTCCTAGCGGGACCCGGGGAGCTGTTTTTT. It encodes CASSFLAGPGELFF.

The chain carries TRBV28 and TRBJ1-1, with D maybe TRBD1 (5 bases). Per the germline V gene, CDR1 is MDHEN and CDR2 is SYDVKM. The CDR3 has 16 amino acids. Trimming removed 2 bases at V and 3 bases at J, with 16 bases between. Here the CDR3 reads CASSLVTGIAHTEAFF. DNA of the CDR3: TGTGCCAGCAGTTTAGTAACAGGAATTGCCCACACTGAAGCTTTCTTT.